Detailed here is one T cell receptor (beta chain). This entry is derived from a study of T cell changes during pregnancy in multiple sclerosis. The V end was cut by 4 bases, the J end by 0 bases, with 13 bases between. This CDR3 has 16 amino acids. Germline V CDR1 and CDR2: MRHNA, SNTAGT. Using immunoSEQ multiplex PCR, the repertoire was profiled, and TCRdb retains in-frame clones only, with some absent. Of about 110,000 clones in the sample, about 89% were seen once. The origin of this receptor is a female donor with multiple sclerosis, enrolled in a pregnancy study. The input for sequencing was peripheral blood, taken before pregnancy. The chain combines TRBV6-4 with TRBJ2-1; the D gene is possibly TRBD2 (6 bases). CDR3 residues: CASSATETSSYNEQFF. The CDR3 bases are TGTGCCAGCAGTGCCACGGAGACTAGCTCCTACAATGAGCAGTTCTTC.